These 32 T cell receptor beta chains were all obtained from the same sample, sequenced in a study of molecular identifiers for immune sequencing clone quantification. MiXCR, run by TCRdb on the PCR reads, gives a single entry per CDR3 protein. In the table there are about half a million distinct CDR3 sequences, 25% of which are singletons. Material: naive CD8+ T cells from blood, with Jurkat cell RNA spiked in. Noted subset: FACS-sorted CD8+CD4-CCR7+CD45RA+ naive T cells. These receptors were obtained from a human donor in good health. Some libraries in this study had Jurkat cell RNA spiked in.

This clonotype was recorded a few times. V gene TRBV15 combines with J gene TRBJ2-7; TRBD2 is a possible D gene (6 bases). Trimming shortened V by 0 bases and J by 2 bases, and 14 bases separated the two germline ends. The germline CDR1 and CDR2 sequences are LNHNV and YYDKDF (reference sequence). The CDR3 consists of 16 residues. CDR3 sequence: CATSRDRGRTTYEQYF. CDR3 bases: TGTGCCACCAGCAGAGATCGTGGCAGGACTACCTACGAGCAGTACTTC.

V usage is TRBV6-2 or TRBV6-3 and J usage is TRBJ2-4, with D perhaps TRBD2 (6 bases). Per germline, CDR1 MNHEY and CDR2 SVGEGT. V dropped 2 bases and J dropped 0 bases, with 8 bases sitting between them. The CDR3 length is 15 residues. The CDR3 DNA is TGTGCCAGCAGTTACACGGGACTAGCCAAAAACATTCAGTACTTC. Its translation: CASSYTGLAKNIQYF.

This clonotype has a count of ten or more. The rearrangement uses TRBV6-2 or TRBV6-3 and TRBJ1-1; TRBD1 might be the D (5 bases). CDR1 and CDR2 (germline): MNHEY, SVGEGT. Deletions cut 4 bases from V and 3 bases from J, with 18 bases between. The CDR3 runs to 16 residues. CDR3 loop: CASSSTGRPAYTEAFF. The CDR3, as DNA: TGTGCCAGCAGTTCAACAGGCCGACCGGCGTACACTGAAGCTTTCTTT.

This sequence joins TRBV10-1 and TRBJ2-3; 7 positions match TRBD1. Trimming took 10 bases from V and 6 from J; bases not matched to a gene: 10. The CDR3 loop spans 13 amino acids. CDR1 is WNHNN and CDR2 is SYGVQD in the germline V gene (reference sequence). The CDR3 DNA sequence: TGCGCCAACACCTACCCACAGGGGGATACGCAGTATTTT. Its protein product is CANTYPQGDTQYF.

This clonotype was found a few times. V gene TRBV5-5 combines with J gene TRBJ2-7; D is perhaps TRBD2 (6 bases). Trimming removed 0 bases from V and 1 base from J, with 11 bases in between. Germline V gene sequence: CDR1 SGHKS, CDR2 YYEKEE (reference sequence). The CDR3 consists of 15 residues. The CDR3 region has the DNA TGTGCCAGCAGCTTGGAACGGGAGTGGTCCTACGAGCAGTACTTC. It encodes CASSLEREWSYEQYF.

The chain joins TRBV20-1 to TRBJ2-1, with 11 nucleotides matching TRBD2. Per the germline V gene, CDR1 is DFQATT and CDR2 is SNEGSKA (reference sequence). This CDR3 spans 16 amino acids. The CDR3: CSLRTSGQSSYNEQFF. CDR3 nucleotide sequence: TGCAGCCTTAGGACTAGCGGGCAGAGCTCCTACAATGAGCAGTTCTTC.

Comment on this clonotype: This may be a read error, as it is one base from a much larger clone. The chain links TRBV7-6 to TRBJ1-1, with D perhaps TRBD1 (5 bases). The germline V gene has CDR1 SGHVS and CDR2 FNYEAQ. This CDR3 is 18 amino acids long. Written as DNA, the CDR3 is TGTGCCAACAGCTTAGAGTGGGCCGACAGCCTATTGAACACTGAAGCTTTCTTT. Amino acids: CANSLEWADSLLNTEAFF. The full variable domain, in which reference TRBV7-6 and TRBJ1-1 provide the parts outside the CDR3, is GAGVSQSPRYKVTKRGQDVALRCDPISGHVSLYWYRQALGQGPEFLTYFNYEAQQDKSGLPNDRFSAERPEGSISTLTIQRTEQRDSAMYRCANSLEWADSLLNTEAFFGQGTRLTVV.

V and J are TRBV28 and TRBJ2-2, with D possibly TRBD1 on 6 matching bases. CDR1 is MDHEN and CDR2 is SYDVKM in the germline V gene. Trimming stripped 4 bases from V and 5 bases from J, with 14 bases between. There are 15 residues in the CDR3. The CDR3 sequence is CASSSSQGWTGELFF. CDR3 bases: TGTGCCAGCAGTTCCTCGCAGGGGTGGACCGGGGAGCTGTTTTTT.

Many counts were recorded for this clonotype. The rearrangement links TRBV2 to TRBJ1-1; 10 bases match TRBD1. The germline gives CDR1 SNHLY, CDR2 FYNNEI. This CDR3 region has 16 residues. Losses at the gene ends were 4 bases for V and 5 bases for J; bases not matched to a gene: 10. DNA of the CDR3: TGTGCCAGCAGTGCGAGACAGGGGGCAGGGGGGACTGAAGCTTTCTTT. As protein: CASSARQGAGGTEAFF.

CDR3 nucleotides: TGTGCCAGCAGCCAAGTAACGGGGGTAGCCAAAAACATTCAGTACTTC. Translated: CASSQVTGVAKNIQYF. This chain uses TRBV3-1 with TRBJ2-4; weak D call: TRBD2 (6 bases). The V and J ends lost 1 base and 0 bases respectively, with 10 bases between them. Germline CDR1 LGHDT, CDR2 YNNKEL (reference sequence). The CDR3 covers 16 residues.

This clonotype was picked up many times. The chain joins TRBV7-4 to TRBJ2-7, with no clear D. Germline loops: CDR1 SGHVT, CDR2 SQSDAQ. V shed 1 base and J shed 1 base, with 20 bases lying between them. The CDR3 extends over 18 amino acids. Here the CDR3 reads CASSLDRAARTWSYEQYF. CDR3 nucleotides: TGTGCCAGCAGCTTAGATAGGGCAGCACGGACGTGGTCCTACGAGCAGTACTTC.

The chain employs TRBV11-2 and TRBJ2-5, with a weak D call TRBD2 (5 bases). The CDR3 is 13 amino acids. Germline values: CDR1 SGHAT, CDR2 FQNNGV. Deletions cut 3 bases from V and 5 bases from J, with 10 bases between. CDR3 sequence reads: CASSFYQRETQYF. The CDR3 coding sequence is TGTGCCAGCAGCTTTTATCAGCGGGAGACCCAGTACTTC.

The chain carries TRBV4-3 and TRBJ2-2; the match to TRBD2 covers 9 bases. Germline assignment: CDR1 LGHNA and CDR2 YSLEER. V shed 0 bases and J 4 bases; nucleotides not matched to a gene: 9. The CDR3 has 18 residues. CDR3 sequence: CASSQDGPASGATGELFF. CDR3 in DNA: TGCGCCAGCAGCCAAGATGGTCCGGCTAGCGGGGCCACCGGGGAGCTGTTTTTT.

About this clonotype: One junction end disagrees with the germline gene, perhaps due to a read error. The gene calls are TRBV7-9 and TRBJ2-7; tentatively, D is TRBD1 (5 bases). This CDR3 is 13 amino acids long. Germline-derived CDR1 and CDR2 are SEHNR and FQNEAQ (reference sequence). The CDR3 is CASSLAGATERYF. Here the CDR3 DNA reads TGTGCCAGCAGCTTAGCTGGGGCAACCGAGCGGTACTTC.

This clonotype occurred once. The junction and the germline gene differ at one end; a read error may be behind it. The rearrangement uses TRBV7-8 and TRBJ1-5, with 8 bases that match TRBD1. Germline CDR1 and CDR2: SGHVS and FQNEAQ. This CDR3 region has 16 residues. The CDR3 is CAGSLEVQGAGQPQHF. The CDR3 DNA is TGTGCCGGCAGCTTAGAGGTTCAGGGGGCAGGTCAGCCCCAGCATTTT.

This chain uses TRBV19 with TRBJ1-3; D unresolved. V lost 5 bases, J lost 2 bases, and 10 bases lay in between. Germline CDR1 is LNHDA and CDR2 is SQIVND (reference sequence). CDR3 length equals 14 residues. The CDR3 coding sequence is TGTGCCAGTAGTCTGGGCCCTGCTGGAAACACCATATATTTT. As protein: CASSLGPAGNTIYF.

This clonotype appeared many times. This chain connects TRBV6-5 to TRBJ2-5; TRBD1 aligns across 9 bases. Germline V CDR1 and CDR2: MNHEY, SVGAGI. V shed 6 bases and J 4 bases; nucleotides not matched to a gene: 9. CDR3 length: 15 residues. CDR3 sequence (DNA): TGTGCCAGCAGAAGTGGACAGGGGCCTAGAGAGACCCAGTACTTC. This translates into CASRSGQGPRETQYF.

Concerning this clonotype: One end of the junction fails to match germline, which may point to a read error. For the CDR3, the DNA is TGCGCCAGCAGCACCCTCGTTCTTTCCTACGAGCAGTACTTC. Translated: CASSTLVLSYEQYF. This sequence joins TRBV14 and TRBJ2-7; D is unclear. The CDR3 has 14 amino acids. From germline, CDR1 is SGHDN and CDR2 FVKESK.

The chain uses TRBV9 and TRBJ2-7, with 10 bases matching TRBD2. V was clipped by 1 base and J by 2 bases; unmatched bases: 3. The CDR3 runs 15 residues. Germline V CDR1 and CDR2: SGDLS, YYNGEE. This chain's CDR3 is CASSVSSGGTYEQYF. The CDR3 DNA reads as TGTGCCAGCAGCGTATCTAGCGGGGGTACCTACGAGCAGTACTTC.

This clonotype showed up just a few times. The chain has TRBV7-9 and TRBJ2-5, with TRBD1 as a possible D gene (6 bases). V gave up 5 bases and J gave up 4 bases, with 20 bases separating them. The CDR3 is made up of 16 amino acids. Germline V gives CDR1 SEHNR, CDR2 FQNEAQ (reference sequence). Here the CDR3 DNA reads TGTGCCAGCAGCATTAAAAAGACAGGTGATGGAGAGACCCAGTACTTC. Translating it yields CASSIKKTGDGETQYF.

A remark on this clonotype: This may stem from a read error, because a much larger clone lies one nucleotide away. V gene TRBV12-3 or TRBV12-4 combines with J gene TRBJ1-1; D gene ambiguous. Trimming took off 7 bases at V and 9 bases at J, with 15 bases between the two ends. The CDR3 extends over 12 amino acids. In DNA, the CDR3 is TGTGCCAGCAATTTCGGAGACACCCAAGCTTTCTTT. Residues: CASNFGDTQAFF.

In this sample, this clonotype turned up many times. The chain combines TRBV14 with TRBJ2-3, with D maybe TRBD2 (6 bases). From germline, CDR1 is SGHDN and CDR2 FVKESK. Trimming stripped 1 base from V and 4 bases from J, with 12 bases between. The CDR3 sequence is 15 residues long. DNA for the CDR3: TGTGCCAGCAGCCAAGTAGGCGGGATCGCAGATACGCAGTATTTT. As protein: CASSQVGGIADTQYF.

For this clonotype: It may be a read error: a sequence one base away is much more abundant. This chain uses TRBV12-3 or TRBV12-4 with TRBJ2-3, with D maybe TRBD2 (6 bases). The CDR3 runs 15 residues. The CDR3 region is CASSSSGLRTDTQCF. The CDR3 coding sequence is TGTGCCAGCAGCTCCTCGGGACTTCGCACAGATACGCAGTGTTTT.

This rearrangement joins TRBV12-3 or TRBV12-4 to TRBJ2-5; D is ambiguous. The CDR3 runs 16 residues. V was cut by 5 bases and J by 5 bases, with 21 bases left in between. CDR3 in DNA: TGTGCCAGCAGTGGCTCCGGTACATCTCTAAGGGAGACCCAGTACTTC. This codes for CASSGSGTSLRETQYF.

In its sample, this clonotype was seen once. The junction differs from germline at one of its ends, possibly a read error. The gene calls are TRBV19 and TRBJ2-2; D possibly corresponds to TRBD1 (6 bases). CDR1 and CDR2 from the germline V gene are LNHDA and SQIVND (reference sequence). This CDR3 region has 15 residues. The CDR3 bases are TGTGCCGGTAGTTCCGGGACATGGAACACCGGGGAGCTGTTTTTT. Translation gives CAGSSGTWNTGELFF.

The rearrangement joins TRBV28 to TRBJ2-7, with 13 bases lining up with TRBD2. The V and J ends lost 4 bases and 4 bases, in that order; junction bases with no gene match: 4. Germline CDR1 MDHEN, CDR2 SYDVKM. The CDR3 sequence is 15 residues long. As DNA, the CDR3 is TGTGCCAGCAGTTGGGGGACTAGCGGGATTTACGAGCAGTACTTC. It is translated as CASSWGTSGIYEQYF.

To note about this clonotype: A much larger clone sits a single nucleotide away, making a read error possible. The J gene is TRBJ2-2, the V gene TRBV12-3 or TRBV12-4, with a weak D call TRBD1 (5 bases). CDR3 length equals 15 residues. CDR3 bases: TGTGCCAGCACTTTACGCAGGGAGAACACCGGGGAGCTGTTTTTT. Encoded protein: CASTLRRENTGELFF.

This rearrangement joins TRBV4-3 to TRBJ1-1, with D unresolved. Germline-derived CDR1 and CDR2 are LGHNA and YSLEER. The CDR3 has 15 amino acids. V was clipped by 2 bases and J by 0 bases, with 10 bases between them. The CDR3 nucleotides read TGCGCCAGCAGCCAACTGAGCACCTTGAACACTGAAGCTTTCTTT. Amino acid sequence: CASSQLSTLNTEAFF.

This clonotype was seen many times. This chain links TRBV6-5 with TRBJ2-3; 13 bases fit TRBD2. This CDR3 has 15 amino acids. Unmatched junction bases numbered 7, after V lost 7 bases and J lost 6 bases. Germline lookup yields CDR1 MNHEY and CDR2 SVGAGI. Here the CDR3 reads CASTDGTSGMDTQYF. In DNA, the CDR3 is TGTGCCAGCACCGACGGGACTAGCGGGATGGATACGCAGTATTTT.

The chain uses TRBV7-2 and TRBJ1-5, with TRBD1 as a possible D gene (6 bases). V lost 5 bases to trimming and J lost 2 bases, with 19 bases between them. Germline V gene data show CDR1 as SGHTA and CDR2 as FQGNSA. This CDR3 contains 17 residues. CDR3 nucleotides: TGTGCCAGCAGCCCAACGAGCAGGGGTAGAGGCAATCAGCCCCAGCATTTT. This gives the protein CASSPTSRGRGNQPQHF.

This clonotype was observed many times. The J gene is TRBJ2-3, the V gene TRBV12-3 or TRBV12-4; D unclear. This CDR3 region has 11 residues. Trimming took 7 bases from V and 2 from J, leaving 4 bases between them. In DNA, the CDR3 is TGTGCCAGCACCCTCACAGATACGCAGTATTTT. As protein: CASTLTDTQYF.

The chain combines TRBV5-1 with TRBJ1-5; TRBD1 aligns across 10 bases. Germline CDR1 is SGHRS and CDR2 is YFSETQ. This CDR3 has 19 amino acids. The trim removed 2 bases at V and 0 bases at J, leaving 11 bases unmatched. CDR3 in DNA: TGCGCCAGCAGCTTCAAGATCTCCGGGACAGGGGATAGCAATCAGCCCCAGCATTTT. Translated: CASSFKISGTGDSNQPQHF.